One sample yielded the 26 T cell receptor beta chains listed below, sequenced in a study of cytomegalovirus exposure and HLA in healthy donors. Primers: 60 Vbeta forward and 13 Jbeta reverse. Here immunoSEQ multiplex PCR was the method, and the copy in TCRdb shows in-frame clones only, minus some. This sample carries about 170,000 clones, approximately 79% of them seen once, and the ten largest clones take about 0.91%. Sequencing input: PBMCs. The receptor set was obtained from a woman between 45 and 60 years old in good health and CMV-seropositive.

This rearrangement joins TRBV29-1 to TRBJ2-7; 10 bases are a match to TRBD1. Germline CDR1 and CDR2: SQVTM and ANQGSEA. Unmatched junction bases numbered 5, after V lost 0 bases and J lost 6 bases. The CDR3 covers 14 residues. The CDR3 here is CSVEDRQGASEQYF. DNA for the CDR3: TGCAGCGTTGAAGATCGACAGGGGGCCAGCGAGCAGTACTTC.

This clone was seen a single time. V is TRBV7-3 and J is TRBJ2-7, with D tentatively TRBD2 (5 bases). V was trimmed by 5 bases and J by 7 bases, leaving 12 bases between them. The CDR3 is made up of 12 amino acids. Germline V lookup: CDR1 SGHTA, CDR2 FQGTGA. The CDR3 loop reads CASSLTPGEQYF. The CDR3 nucleotides are TGTGCCAGCAGCCTGACCCCGGGGGAGCAGTACTTC.

The genes are TRBV5-6 and TRBJ2-7, with 8 bases aligning to TRBD2. Germline V gene sequence: CDR1 SGHDT, CDR2 YYEEEE. Trimming took 2 bases from V and 4 from J; bases not matched to a gene: 8. The CDR3 is 15 amino acids. CDR3 DNA sequence: TGTGCCAGCAGCTTCTTCGGGGGGGGTAGGTACGAGCAGTACTTC. It yields the protein CASSFFGGGRYEQYF.

The chain combines TRBV6-5 with TRBJ1-1, with D unresolved. Germline loops: CDR1 MNHEY, CDR2 SVGAGI. V lost 5 bases to trimming and J lost 4 bases, with 17 bases between them. This CDR3 has 15 residues. DNA for the CDR3: TGTGCCAGCAGTCGCACTAACACGGCGGTCACTGAAGCTTTCTTT. Its translation: CASSRTNTAVTEAFF.

The chain carries TRBV28 and TRBJ1-1; D gene uncertain. V gave up 6 bases and J gave up 1 base, with 12 bases separating them. The CDR3 is 14 amino acids. CDR1 is MDHEN and CDR2 is SYDVKM in the germline V gene. CDR3 protein: CASRLSGPNTEAFF. The CDR3 DNA sequence: TGTGCCAGCAGACTTAGCGGGCCGAACACTGAAGCTTTCTTT.

In DNA form, the CDR3 reads TGCGCCAGCAGCCAAAAGAGAGCCAACACTGAAGCTTTCTTT. This sequence encodes CASSQKRANTEAFF. The V and J genes are TRBV4-3 and TRBJ1-1; D is unresolved. Germline CDR1 reads LGHNA; CDR2 reads YSLEER. V lost 2 bases and J 2 bases, leaving 9 bases between the germline ends. The CDR3 consists of 14 residues.

The V and J genes are TRBV5-6 and TRBJ2-7, with 11 bases matching TRBD1. Germline loops: CDR1 SGHDT, CDR2 YYEEEE. The CDR3 has 16 residues. After removal of 2 bases from V and 1 base from J, the junction contained 5 bases not matched to a gene. CDR3 residues: CASSFGQGAVSYEQYF. CDR3 sequence (DNA): TGTGCCAGCAGCTTCGGACAGGGGGCCGTTTCCTACGAGCAGTACTTC.

This sequence joins TRBV2 and TRBJ2-5; D perhaps matches TRBD2 (6 bases). Germline CDR1 reads SNHLY; CDR2 reads FYNNEI. Trimming removed 3 bases at V and 4 bases at J, with 15 bases between. The CDR3 totals 15 residues. The CDR3 sequence is CASSDRGQGGETQYF. DNA for the CDR3: TGTGCCAGCAGTGATAGAGGGCAGGGAGGAGAGACCCAGTACTTC.

J is TRBJ2-7 and V is TRBV4-1, with D tentatively TRBD2 (5 bases). Germline CDR1 MGHRA, CDR2 YSYEKL. V gave up 3 bases and J gave up 2 bases, with 14 bases separating them. The CDR3 contains 15 residues. In DNA form, the CDR3 reads TGCGCCAGCAGCCAGATAGGACGGAGGCCCTACGAGCAGTACTTC. This translates into CASSQIGRRPYEQYF.

This clone was observed a few times. V usage is TRBV6-5 and J usage is TRBJ2-2; TRBD1 agrees at 8 bases. Germline V gene lookup returns CDR1 MNHEY and CDR2 SVGAGI. This CDR3 has 16 residues. V shed 0 bases, J shed 3 bases, and the junction held 3 bases outside the gene matches. The chain's CDR3 is CASSYSPGGDTGELFF. CDR3 nucleotide sequence: TGTGCCAGCAGTTACTCCCCAGGGGGCGACACCGGGGAGCTGTTTTTT.

The chain uses TRBV7-9 and TRBJ2-1, with D tentatively TRBD2 (6 bases). Germline CDR1 SEHNR, CDR2 FQNEAQ (reference sequence). Trimming stripped 4 bases from V and 5 bases from J, with 21 bases between. The length of the CDR3 is 17 residues. The CDR3 spells CASSSPPGLRRHNEQFF. CDR3 sequence (DNA): TGTGCCAGCAGCTCACCCCCGGGACTCCGCCGACACAATGAGCAGTTCTTC.

CDR3 bases: TGTGCCACCAGCAGAGTATCAAGGGGAAATACGCAGTATTTT. Amino acid sequence: CATSRVSRGNTQYF. The V gene is TRBV15, the J gene TRBJ2-3; tentatively, D is TRBD1 (5 bases). CDR1 and CDR2 from the germline V gene are LNHNV and YYDKDF (reference sequence). The CDR3 extends over 14 amino acids. Trimming took 1 base from V and 7 from J, leaving 12 bases between them.

This clone showed up just once. This chain links TRBV14 with TRBJ2-7; 11 positions match TRBD2. CDR1 is SGHDN, CDR2 FVKESK, per germline. The J segment lost 6 bases and the V segment lost 1 base, leaving 8 bases of the junction unmatched. CDR3 size: 16 residues. The CDR3 protein is CASSQVSGRALGEQYF. The CDR3 nucleotides read TGTGCCAGCAGCCAAGTTAGCGGGAGGGCCTTGGGCGAGCAGTACTTC.

This clone has just a few counts. The genes are TRBV6-1 and TRBJ1-5; 9 nucleotides line up with TRBD1. Germline V gives CDR1 MNHNS, CDR2 SASEGT. CDR3 length: 13 amino acids. J was trimmed by 7 bases and V by 6 bases; bases with no gene match: 4. CDR3 DNA sequence: TGTGCCAGCAGCTGGGACAGGGTACAGCCCCAGCATTTT. Its protein product is CASSWDRVQPQHF.

J is TRBJ2-7 and V is TRBV7-9; 9 bases are shared with TRBD1. After removal of 4 bases from V and 4 bases from J, the junction contained 8 bases not matched to a gene. The CDR3 spans 15 residues. The germline gives CDR1 SEHNR, CDR2 FQNEAQ (reference sequence). The CDR3: CASSSDRGGRYEQYF. The CDR3, as DNA: TGTGCCAGCAGCTCGGACAGGGGAGGAAGGTACGAGCAGTACTTC. Together with reference TRBV7-9 and TRBJ2-7, the CDR3 gives the full variable domain: DTGVSQNPRHKITKRGQNVTFRCDPISEHNRLYWYRQTLGQGPEFLTYFQNEAQLEKSRLLSDRFSAERPKGSFSTLEIQRTEQGDSAMYLCASSSDRGGRYEQYFGPGTRLTVT.

The chain employs TRBV4-1 and TRBJ2-3, with a tentative D call TRBD2 (5 bases). The CDR3 is made up of 17 amino acids. V was pared by 1 base and J by 4 bases, with 18 bases between. The germline gives CDR1 MGHRA, CDR2 YSYEKL. This chain's CDR3 is CASSQAQAPLAADTQYF. CDR3 sequence (DNA): TGCGCCAGCAGCCAAGCCCAAGCCCCGCTAGCAGCAGATACGCAGTATTTT.

The V gene is TRBV10-3, the J gene TRBJ2-7, with TRBD2 as a possible D gene (5 bases). The CDR3 length is 14 residues. Per the germline V gene, CDR1 is ENHRY and CDR2 is SYGVKD. V lost 2 bases and J lost 2, with 10 bases in between. In DNA, the CDR3 is TGTGCCATCAGTGAGGAGGGTCAGACCTACGAGCAGTACTTC. It encodes CAISEEGQTYEQYF.

This chain joins TRBV11-2 and TRBJ1-3, with a tentative D call TRBD1 (5 bases). The germline V gene encodes CDR1 SGHAT and CDR2 FQNNGV. The CDR3 covers 12 residues. V lost 5 bases and J lost 7, with 9 bases in between. The CDR3, as DNA: TGTGCCAGCAGCGGGGAGGGGAACACCATATATTTT. Residues: CASSGEGNTIYF.

This clone was picked up one time. CDR3 in amino acids: CSVGQGAGQPQHF. The CDR3 coding sequence is TGCAGCGTTGGACAGGGGGCGGGTCAGCCCCAGCATTTT. The gene calls are TRBV29-1 and TRBJ1-5; 10 bases align to TRBD1. J gave up 6 bases and V 4 bases, and 3 bases lay outside the gene matches. Germline-derived CDR1 and CDR2 are SQVTM and ANQGSEA. The length of the CDR3 is 13 residues.

The rearrangement links TRBV30 to TRBJ2-3; 7 positions agree with TRBD1. The V gene's germline CDR1 is GTSNPN and CDR2 SVGIG (reference sequence). Trimming cost V 3 bases and J 0 bases; bases outside gene matches: 6. This CDR3 is built from 15 residues. The CDR3 loop is CAWSPGQSSTDTQYF. DNA for the CDR3: TGTGCCTGGAGCCCGGGACAGTCTAGCACAGATACGCAGTATTTT.

This rearrangement joins TRBV18 to TRBJ1-5, with D perhaps TRBD1 (5 bases). V was clipped by 2 bases and J by 3 bases, with 11 bases between them. Germline values: CDR1 KGHSH, CDR2 LQKENI. This CDR3 is 15 amino acids long. For the CDR3, the DNA is TGTGCCAGCTCACCAAGAGGGGAGGTCAATCAGCCCCAGCATTTT. Translated: CASSPRGEVNQPQHF.

This clone was counted a few times. V gene TRBV10-2 combines with J gene TRBJ1-2; TRBD1 agrees at 8 bases. Germline V CDR1 and CDR2: WSHSY, SAAADI. The trim removed 7 bases at V and 7 bases at J, leaving 11 bases unmatched. The CDR3 has 14 amino acids. This chain's CDR3 is CASTATGEGGGYTF. The CDR3 coding sequence is TGCGCCAGCACTGCGACAGGGGAAGGAGGTGGCTACACCTTC.

The chain links TRBV7-9 to TRBJ2-3, with a possible D match to TRBD2 (6 bases). Germline V gene lookup returns CDR1 SEHNR and CDR2 FQNEAQ (reference sequence). The CDR3 is 12 residues long. Deletions cut 2 bases from V and 11 bases from J, with 11 bases between. The CDR3 bases are TGTGCCAGCAGCTTAATGGCGGGATGGCAGTATTTT. Encoded protein: CASSLMAGWQYF.

This clone was seen once. The chain links TRBV27 to TRBJ2-1; 9 bases match TRBD2. The CDR3 contains 17 residues. Per the germline V gene, CDR1 is MNHEY and CDR2 is SMNVEV (reference sequence). Trimming removed 1 base from V and 0 bases from J; junction bases left unmatched: 4. CDR3 amino acids: CASSLFSSGASYNEQFF. CDR3 coding DNA: TGTGCCAGCAGTTTATTCTCTAGCGGGGCCTCCTACAATGAGCAGTTCTTC.

A few counts support this clone. The chain employs TRBV6-1 and TRBJ2-7; 8 bases match TRBD1. The CDR3 spans 14 residues. Germline V CDR1 and CDR2: MNHNS, SASEGT. The V and J ends lost 10 bases and 0 bases, in that order; junction bases with no gene match: 8. The CDR3 spells CATRTGPRSYEQYF. CDR3 nucleotides: TGTGCCACTCGGACAGGGCCCCGCTCCTACGAGCAGTACTTC.

This chain connects TRBV7-3 to TRBJ1-1; possibly TRBD1 for D (5 bases). Germline V lookup: CDR1 SGHTA, CDR2 FQGTGA. The CDR3 runs 13 residues. V shed 3 bases and J shed 1 base, with 6 bases lying between them. The CDR3 nucleotides are TGTGCCAGCAGCTTTAGGGGGAACACTGAAGCTTTCTTT. This translates into CASSFRGNTEAFF.